These 26 T cell receptor beta chains were all obtained from the same sample, sequenced in a study of blood T cells in healthy people across ages. Alongside a J-beta primer mix, a sample-barcoded 5' primer served in a second PCR lasting roughly 6 to 12 cycles. TCRdb used MiXCR to reprocess the 5' RACE reads, holding one entry per CDR3 protein. The sample shows approximately 600,000 distinct CDR3 sequences, about 53% of them seen only once. The specimen sequenced was blood. The receptors derive from a man in his sixties in good health.

This clonotype has only a few counts. The V gene is TRBV29-1, the J gene TRBJ2-7; D gene unclear. The CDR3 has 14 amino acids. In germline, CDR1 is SQVTM, CDR2 ANQGSEA. V lost 5 bases and J 0 bases, leaving 14 bases between the germline ends. In DNA form, the CDR3 reads TGCAGCGTTACCCCAGGCTTCAGCTCCTACGAGCAGTACTTC. This translates into CSVTPGFSSYEQYF.

V is TRBV25-1 and J is TRBJ2-5; either TRBD1 or TRBD2 may supply D (6 bases each). V dropped 0 bases and J dropped 0 bases, with 17 bases sitting between them. CDR3 length equals 18 residues. Germline values: CDR1 MGHDK, CDR2 SYGVNS. For the CDR3, the DNA is TGTGCCAGCAGTGAATACAAGGGGGGACCCACGTACCAAGAGACCCAGTACTTC. Translation: CASSEYKGGPTYQETQYF.

V is TRBV7-9 and J is TRBJ2-3; 8 bases map to TRBD1. CDR3 length: 13 residues. V gave up 5 bases and J gave up 8 bases; unmatched junction bases: 6. Per the germline V gene, CDR1 is SEHNR and CDR2 is FQNEAQ (reference sequence). The CDR3, as DNA: TGTGCCAGCAGCCCGCTCCAGGGGGCTACGCAGTATTTT. Protein sequence: CASSPLQGATQYF. Full variable domain (rest looked up from reference TRBV7-9 and TRBJ2-3): DTGVSQNPRHKITKRGQNVTFRCDPISEHNRLYWYRQTLGQGPEFLTYFQNEAQLEKSRLLSDRFSAERPKGSFSTLEIQRTEQGDSAMYLCASSPLQGATQYFGPGTRLTVL.

This chain connects TRBV29-1 to TRBJ2-3; either TRBD1 or TRBD2 may supply D (5 bases each). This CDR3 comprises 13 residues. Germline V gives CDR1 SQVTM, CDR2 ANQGSEA. The V gene lost 3 bases and the J gene lost 4 bases, with 11 bases spanning the gap. CDR3 loop: CSVDGLGADTQYF. The DNA of the CDR3 is TGCAGCGTTGATGGCTTGGGGGCAGATACGCAGTATTTT.

This rearrangement joins TRBV6-6 to TRBJ2-3; the D call may be TRBD1 or TRBD2 (5 bases each). Germline assignment: CDR1 MNHNY and CDR2 SVGAGI (reference sequence). With 6 bases removed from V and 0 bases from J, the gap between germline ends came to 16 bases. The CDR3 sequence is 16 residues long. The CDR3 nucleotides read TGTGCCAGCAGCTGGGGGAGCCCAACAAGCACAGATACGCAGTATTTT. This translates into CASSWGSPTSTDTQYF.

The chain recombines TRBV29-1 with TRBJ2-1; D perhaps matches TRBD1 (5 bases). CDR1 and CDR2 (germline): SQVTM, ANQGSEA. CDR3 length: 16 amino acids. V lost 5 bases and J 0 bases, leaving 17 bases between the germline ends. The CDR3 region is CSVSGYQDSSYNEQFF. The CDR3 DNA reads TGCAGCGTTTCAGGGTATCAAGACAGCTCCTACAATGAGCAGTTCTTC.

The sample holds many counts of this clonotype. The rearrangement joins TRBV7-8 to TRBJ2-7, with 9 bases lining up with TRBD1. Germline V gene data show CDR1 as SGHVS and CDR2 as FQNEAQ. V was clipped by 1 base and J by 5 bases; unmatched bases: 3. This CDR3 spans 14 amino acids. The CDR3 here is CASSLGDRVDEQYF. CDR3 in DNA: TGTGCCAGCAGCTTAGGGGACAGGGTAGACGAGCAGTACTTC.

This clonotype was counted between two and nine times. The rearrangement links TRBV5-1 to TRBJ2-1; the D gene is possibly TRBD2 (6 bases). Germline assignment: CDR1 SGHRS and CDR2 YFSETQ. The CDR3 covers 15 residues. The germline V and J ends were trimmed by 7 bases and 7 bases, with 21 bases remaining between them. CDR3 residues: CASAYDSTSSNEQFF. The CDR3 DNA reads as TGCGCCAGCGCATACGATAGCACTAGCTCGAATGAGCAGTTCTTC.

This clonotype was seen only once. This may be a read error: a much more frequent sequence differs by one nucleotide. The chain links TRBV18 to TRBJ2-1; 10 bases are a match to TRBD1. The trim removed 2 bases at V and 5 bases at J, leaving 3 bases unmatched. Per germline, CDR1 KGHSH and CDR2 LQKENI. The CDR3 spans 15 residues. CDR3 amino acids: CASSPGQGGHNEQFF. CDR3 nucleotides: TGTGCCAGCTCACCAGGACAGGGGGGCCACAATGAGCAGTTCTTC.

The chain joins TRBV9 to TRBJ2-6, with no clear D. Looked up from germline, CDR1 is SGDLS and CDR2 is YYNGEE. V was trimmed by 0 bases and J by 2 bases, leaving 6 bases between them. CDR3 length equals 15 residues. Written as DNA, the CDR3 is TGTGCCAGCAGCGTAGTCTCGGCTGGGGCCAACGTCCTGACTTTC. It specifies CASSVVSAGANVLTF.

There are a few counts of this clonotype. V and J are TRBV20-1 and TRBJ2-5, with D maybe TRBD2 (5 bases). Between the trimmed V and J ends, which lost 8 bases and 2 bases, there was a span of 9 bases. Germline assignment: CDR1 DFQATT and CDR2 SNEGSKA (reference sequence). This CDR3 contains 11 residues. The CDR3 DNA reads as TGCAGTAGGGAGAGACAAGAGACCCAGTACTTC. Its translation is CSRERQETQYF.

The chain carries TRBV28 and TRBJ2-5; TRBD1 or TRBD2 may be the D gene (6 bases each). The CDR3 length is 13 residues. Per the germline V gene, CDR1 is MDHEN and CDR2 is SYDVKM. The germline V and J ends were trimmed by 5 bases and 7 bases, with 14 bases remaining between them. The CDR3 protein is CASSEGGAGTQYF. DNA for the CDR3: TGTGCCAGCAGTGAGGGGGGTGCGGGGACCCAGTACTTC.

The V call is TRBV6-5, the J call TRBJ1-2; no definite D call. Germline V CDR1 and CDR2: MNHEY, SVGAGI. There are 13 residues in the CDR3. Trimming pared 0 bases from V and 6 bases from J, leaving 8 bases between. This chain's CDR3 is CASSYSGQNGYTF. The CDR3 coding sequence is TGTGCCAGCAGTTACTCAGGGCAGAATGGCTACACCTTC.

The chain employs TRBV12-3 or TRBV12-4 and TRBJ2-3; 15 nucleotides align to TRBD2. The CDR3 contains 16 residues. Germline trimming cut 6 bases from V and 3 bases from J; bases unmatched to any gene: 4. CDR3 DNA sequence: TGTGCCAGCAGCCGGACTAGCGGGGGGGCAACAGATACGCAGTATTTT. Its translation is CASSRTSGGATDTQYF.

This clonotype was seen only a few times. The chain is built from TRBV29-1 and TRBJ2-3; 11 bases map to TRBD2. Germline V gives CDR1 SQVTM, CDR2 ANQGSEA. V trimming: 4 bases; J trimming: 3 bases; junction bases outside the gene matches: 3. The CDR3 is made up of 14 amino acids. CDR3 sequence reads: CSVVASGGTDTQYF. CDR3 DNA: TGCAGCGTTGTGGCTAGCGGGGGGACAGATACGCAGTATTTT.

The V gene is TRBV7-8, the J gene TRBJ2-5; maybe TRBD2 (6 bases). The CDR3 extends over 14 amino acids. Looked up from germline, CDR1 is SGHVS and CDR2 is FQNEAQ. With 5 bases removed from V and 1 base from J, the gap between germline ends came to 11 bases. CDR3 in amino acids: CASSIGTLQETQYF. The CDR3 DNA reads as TGTGCCAGCAGCATCGGGACTCTCCAAGAGACCCAGTACTTC.

The chain uses TRBV7-6 and TRBJ1-6; no definite D call. Trimming took off 3 bases at V and 6 bases at J, with 9 bases between the two ends. In germline, CDR1 is SGHVS, CDR2 FNYEAQ. The CDR3 runs 14 residues. Written as DNA, the CDR3 is TGTGCCAGCAGCTTGCCCCAGCCTAATTCACCCCTCCACTTT. Protein: CASSLPQPNSPLHF.

This chain's CDR3 is CASSQEPDSQETQYF. The CDR3 coding sequence is TGTGCCAGCAGCCAAGAGCCGGACAGCCAAGAGACCCAGTACTTC. The V call is TRBV5-4, the J call TRBJ2-5, with D possibly TRBD1 on 6 matching bases. V gave up 4 bases and J gave up 1 base, with 14 bases separating them. The CDR3 runs to 15 residues. Germline CDR1 reads SGHNT; CDR2 reads YYREEE (reference sequence).

This clonotype was seen more than once but under ten times. This chain joins TRBV25-1 and TRBJ2-6; TRBD1 might be the D (6 bases). V was cut by 3 bases and J by 1 base, with 22 bases left in between. The CDR3 consists of 20 residues. Per germline, CDR1 MGHDK and CDR2 SYGVNS. CDR3 sequence (DNA): TGTGCCAGCAGTGATAACTACGGTGGGGCAGGGGCTTCTGGGGCCAACGTCCTGACTTTC. This encodes CASSDNYGGAGASGANVLTF.

The gene calls are TRBV25-1 and TRBJ2-7; D might be TRBD1 (6 bases). The V end was cut by 7 bases, the J end by 6 bases, with 13 bases between. This CDR3 has 12 residues. Germline V gives CDR1 MGHDK, CDR2 SYGVNS. The CDR3 DNA sequence: TGTGCCAGCAACGACAGGATTGGCGAGCAGTACTTC. It yields the protein CASNDRIGEQYF.

This clonotype was counted a few times. The rearrangement links TRBV7-8 to TRBJ2-1, with 7 positions matching TRBD2. With the DNA end fitting TRBJ2-7 better, the J assignment may be wrong. Germline V gene sequence: CDR1 SGHVS, CDR2 FQNEAQ. The CDR3 spans 15 residues. CDR3 protein: CASSLVSQGGYEQYF. The CDR3 DNA is TGTGCCAGCAGCTTAGTGTCCCAGGGAGGGTACGAGCAGTACTTC.

The CDR3, as DNA: TGTGCCAGCAACGACGGGCCGCTGACGTACACTGAAGCTTTCTTT. Protein sequence: CASNDGPLTYTEAFF. The rearrangement joins TRBV6-1 to TRBJ1-1; D unresolved. Trimming stripped 7 bases from V and 3 bases from J, with 18 bases between. The CDR3 is made up of 15 amino acids. Germline V CDR1 and CDR2: MNHNS, SASEGT.

V gene TRBV20-1 combines with J gene TRBJ2-1; 15 bases map to TRBD2. With V trimmed by 6 bases and J by 7 bases, 4 bases remained unmatched. CDR1 and CDR2 from the germline V gene are DFQATT and SNEGSKA (reference sequence). The CDR3 sequence is 14 residues long. DNA for the CDR3: TGCAGTGCAGGGACTAGCGGGGGGCCTAATGAGCAGTTCTTC. Amino acid sequence: CSAGTSGGPNEQFF.

In regard to this clonotype: This may be a read error, as it is one base from a much larger clone. The chain links TRBV29-1 to TRBJ2-2; 9 bases agree with TRBD1. The CDR3 is made up of 14 amino acids. CDR1 is SQVTM, CDR2 ANQGSEA, per germline. Trimming at V came to 6 bases and at J to 0 bases, leaving 2 bases not matched to a gene. In nucleotides, the CDR3 is TGCAGCGTAGGGACAGGGACGAACACCGGGGAGCTGTTTTTT. Its translation is CSVGTGTNTGELFF.

The chain recombines TRBV29-1 with TRBJ2-1, with D maybe TRBD1 (6 bases). Germline V gene data show CDR1 as SQVTM and CDR2 as ANQGSEA. The ends were cut back, 4 bases at V and 4 bases at J, with 14 bases in the middle. The CDR3 is made up of 14 amino acids. This CDR3 reads CSVGHRTAYNEQFF. CDR3 sequence (DNA): TGCAGCGTTGGGCACCGGACAGCTTACAATGAGCAGTTCTTC.

V gene TRBV5-1 combines with J gene TRBJ2-3, with D perhaps TRBD1 (5 bases). Deletions cut 0 bases from V and 5 bases from J, with 7 bases between. The germline gives CDR1 SGHRS, CDR2 YFSETQ. CDR3 length equals 13 residues. In nucleotides, the CDR3 is TGCGCCAGCAGCTTGGTCGACAGAGATACGCAGTATTTT. This encodes CASSLVDRDTQYF. The full variable domain, its missing parts supplied by reference TRBV5-1 and TRBJ2-3, is KAGVTQTPRYLIKTRGQQVTLSCSPISGHRSVSWYQQTPGQGLQFLFEYFSETQRNKGNFPGRFSGRQFSNSRSEMNVSTLELGDSALYLCASSLVDRDTQYFGPGTRLTVL.